The rows below give T cell receptor beta chains drawn from one sample of a study of cytomegalovirus exposure and HLA in healthy donors. The assay was immunoSEQ multiplex PCR, and TCRdb's table has in-frame clones only and misses some. The specimen's table records roughly 150,000 clones. Sample: PBMCs. These receptor sequences come from a woman in her forties or fifties in good health and CMV-seronegative. Each CDR3 is given with its conserved first and last residue. The D gene is left open where the match is weak.

j_gene	v_gene	d_gene	CDR3nt	CDR3aa
TRBJ2-1	TRBV6-5	NA	TGTGCCAGCAGTTTAGACAACCGTCCGTACGGTGAGCAGTTCTTC	CASSLDNRPYGEQFF
TRBJ2-7	TRBV6-6	NA	TGTGCCAGCAACCTCGGGGACGGGGGAGATTACGAGCAGTACTTC	CASNLGDGGDYEQYF
TRBJ2-1	TRBV5-1	NA	TGCGCCAGCAGCTTGGGCCCACTAGAGGTGGAGCAGTTCTTC	CASSLGPLEVEQFF
TRBJ2-7	TRBV7-2	TRBD1	TGTGCCAGTAGTAGGGGGACAGGGGGGTACTACGAGCAGTACTTC	CASSRGTGGYYEQYF
TRBJ2-7	TRBV19	TRBD1	TGTGCCAGTCAAGGGGGCCCCCGGAGGGAGCAGTACTTC	CASQGGPRREQYF
TRBJ2-7	TRBV18	TRBD1	TGTGCCAGCTCACCGGACAGGGCGCACGAGCAGTACTTC	CASSPDRAHEQYF
TRBJ1-3	TRBV7-2	NA	TGTGCCAGCAGCCCCGCGGGGCAAGCCCCAGGAAACACCATATATTTT	CASSPAGQAPGNTIYF
TRBJ2-7	TRBV7-9	TRBD1	TGTGCCAGCAGCGGACAGGTTTCCTACGAGCAGTACTTC	CASSGQVSYEQYF
TRBJ1-1	TRBV12-5	NA	TGTGCTAGTGGTTCACCCGGGGGGGACACTGAAGCTTTCTTT	CASGSPGGDTEAFF
TRBJ2-5	TRBV25-1	TRBD1	TGTGCCAGCAGTTTTAGACAGGGTCGTCCCGAGACCCAGTACTTC	CASSFRQGRPETQYF
TRBJ2-7	TRBV7-3	NA	TGTGCCAGCAGCTTGGACATGACCTACGAGCAGTACTTC	CASSLDMTYEQYF
TRBJ2-7	TRBV5-1	NA	TGCGCCAGCAGTAAGGACAACTCCTACGAGCAGTACTTC	CASSKDNSYEQYF
TRBJ1-2	TRBV19	TRBD1	TGTGCCAGTAGTATAGCCCAGGGGGCGACCTATGGCTACACCTTC	CASSIAQGATYGYTF
TRBJ1-1	TRBV5-4	NA	TGTGCCAGCAGCTTGGTAACAGGGAGAGGGGGCACTGAAGCTTTCTTT	CASSLVTGRGGTEAFF
TRBJ1-2	TRBV30	TRBD1	TGTGCCTGGAGCCCAGAATGGGACAGCGAGAATGGCTACACCTTC	CAWSPEWDSENGYTF
TRBJ1-5	TRBV5-5	NA	TGTGCCAGCAGCTTGGTGTACGGCAGGATTAGCAATCAGCCCCAGCATTTT	CASSLVYGRISNQPQHF
TRBJ2-1	TRBV6-5	NA	TGTGCCAGCAGCAGACCTAGCTCCTACAATGAGCAGTTCTTC	CASSRPSSYNEQFF
TRBJ2-5	TRBV9	TRBD1	TGTGCCAGCAGCCGGGACAGGGCTTTACAAGAGACCCAGTACTTC	CASSRDRALQETQYF
TRBJ2-1	TRBV5-4	TRBD1	TGTGCCAGCCATGAGAAGGGGGCGTTTCGAGCGGTTTCACACAATGAGCAGTTCTTC	CASHEKGAFRAVSHNEQFF
TRBJ1-2	TRBV19	TRBD1	TGTGCCAGTAGTATAAGGGACAGGAGTGGCTACACCTTC	CASSIRDRSGYTF
TRBJ2-7	TRBV6-5	NA	TGTGCCAGCAGTTACGAGGGAGTGCACGAGCAGTACTTC	CASSYEGVHEQYF
TRBJ2-5	TRBV28	TRBD1	TGTGCCAGCAGTTTATGGGGACAGTACCAAGAGACCCAGTACTTC	CASSLWGQYQETQYF
TRBJ2-3	TRBV5-1	TRBD2	TGCGCCAGCAGCTCTGTCCCTAGCGGGGGCCCCCCGTGGGATACGCAGTATTTT	CASSSVPSGGPPWDTQYF
TRBJ2-7	TRBV27	NA	TGTGCCAGCACCCTGCAAGGAGGGATTATCTCCTACGAGCAGTACTTC	CASTLQGGIISYEQYF
TRBJ2-7	TRBV7-8	NA	TGTGCCAGCAGCTTATTCGGCGAGCAGTACTTC	CASSLFGEQYF
TRBJ2-5	TRBV28	TRBD2	TGTGCCAGCAGTGGTCAGGTGGGGGGGGCCCAGTACTTC	CASSGQVGGAQYF
TRBJ2-6	TRBV19	TRBD2	TGTGCCAGTACCCTTTGGGCGGGGGTGGAAGGCTCTGGGGCCAACGTCCTGACTTTC	CASTLWAGVEGSGANVLTF
TRBJ2-3	TRBV9	TRBD1	TGTGCCAGCAGCGCCGTCGGGACAGAGGACACAGATACGCAGTATTTT	CASSAVGTEDTDTQYF
TRBJ2-7	TRBV5-4	TRBD2	TGTGCCAGCAGCTTTCCCGGGGTAGCGGGAGTAGAAGAGCAGTACTTC	CASSFPGVAGVEEQYF
TRBJ2-1	TRBV14	TRBD2	TGTGCCAGCAGCCAAGGACTAGCCACGAATGAGCAGTTCTTC	CASSQGLATNEQFF
TRBJ2-7	TRBV2	NA	TGTGCCAGCACCACCCGGACATCCAAGTACGAGCAGTACTTC	CASTTRTSKYEQYF
TRBJ2-3	TRBV9	TRBD2	TGTGCCAGCACCCCTGGGCGGGAGAAGGATACGCAGTATTTT	CASTPGREKDTQYF
TRBJ1-2	TRBV6-5	NA	TGTGCCAGCAGTTACCGAGTGGACAGCTCCTATGGCTACACCTTC	CASSYRVDSSYGYTF
TRBJ2-3	TRBV28	TRBD1	TGTGCCAGCACCTTTGTGGGACAGGCTAGCACAGATACGCAGTATTTT	CASTFVGQASTDTQYF
TRBJ1-1	TRBV11-2	NA	TGTGCCAGCAGCTTAGTCGGTACTGAAGCTTTCTTT	CASSLVGTEAFF
TRBJ2-1	TRBV5-4	TRBD1	TGTGCCAGCAGCTTGGGGGACAGGCGAGACAATGAGCAGTTCTTC	CASSLGDRRDNEQFF
TRBJ1-2	TRBV19	TRBD1	TGTGCCAGTGCGGTTGGCAGGGGGATCTATGGCTACACCTTC	CASAVGRGIYGYTF
TRBJ2-2	TRBV28	NA	TGTGCCAGCAGTTTACTGGGGCAGCTAAACACCGGGGAGCTGTTTTTT	CASSLLGQLNTGELFF
TRBJ2-5	TRBV5-4	TRBD2	TGTGCCAGCAGCTCCCTGGGCGGGAGGGCCGGGGAGACCCAGTACTTC	CASSSLGGRAGETQYF
TRBJ2-7	TRBV7-9	NA	TGTGCCAGCAGCTTGGCTAGTATACCCCCCGAGCAGTACTTC	CASSLASIPPEQYF
TRBJ1-1	TRBV10-3	NA	TGTGCCATCAGGAGGGAGGAGAAAGCTTTCTTT	CAIRREEKAFF
TRBJ2-7	TRBV4-1	TRBD2	TGCGCCAGCAGCCAGGGCGGGACTAGCGGCTACGAGCAGTACTTC	CASSQGGTSGYEQYF